This T cell receptor (beta chain) was obtained from a study of T cell responses to AZD1222 COVID-19 vaccine. Study-level information: Some second doses came at about 4 weeks and others at about 12 weeks; these were pooled. General study results and limits: The donor group comprised mostly white British people and more females; the analysis possibly underestimated clonal diversity.

Assay used: immunoSEQ multiplex PCR; TCRdb lists only in-frame clones, some missing. This table has fewer than 200,000 clones, about 89% appearing once. Comments on this clone: Its antigen is unknown.

This sequence was found in an adult in good health. Sequencing was performed on peripheral blood, taken on day 0 of AZD1222 vaccination.

CDR3 nucleotide sequence: TGTGCCAGCAGTCCCTACACGAGCTACGAGCAGTACTTC. It encodes CASSPYTSYEQYF. The chain uses TRBV12-3 or TRBV12-4 and TRBJ2-7; D gene unclear. CDR3 length: 13 residues. Trimming stripped 5 bases from V and 3 bases from J, with 11 bases between.